These 15 T cell receptor beta chains came from one sample sequenced in a study of T cell responses to AZD1222 COVID-19 vaccine. The assay was immunoSEQ multiplex PCR, and TCRdb's table has in-frame clones only and misses some. Found here are 50,000 to 60,000 clones, 88% of them singletons; the top ten hold about 14%. The sequencing used peripheral blood, collected on day 0 of AZD1222 vaccination. The receptors here all came from an adult in good health.

This chain uses TRBV28 with TRBJ1-1; TRBD1 matches at 9 bases. This CDR3 contains 15 residues. The V gene's germline CDR1 is MDHEN and CDR2 SYDVKM. With V trimmed by 6 bases and J by 1 base, 6 bases remained unmatched. This CDR3 is CASRPRTGANTEAFF. The CDR3 nucleotides read TGTGCCAGCAGACCAAGGACAGGGGCGAACACTGAAGCTTTCTTT. Supplemented by reference TRBV28 and TRBJ1-1, the full variable domain reads DVKVTQSSRYLVKRTGEKVFLECVQDMDHENMFWYRQDPGLGLRLIYFSYDVKMKEKGDIPEGYSVSREKKERFSLILESASTNQTSMYLCASRPRTGANTEAFFGQGTRLTVV.

This chain uses TRBV4-2 with TRBJ2-7; D possibly corresponds to TRBD2 (5 bases). The CDR3 has 15 residues. The ends were cut back, 0 bases at V and 1 base at J, with 10 bases in the middle. CDR1 LGHNA and CDR2 YNFKEQ come from the germline V gene. The CDR3, as DNA: TGTGCCAGCAGCCAAGAAAGCGGTGGATCCTACGAGCAGTACTTC. The encoded protein is CASSQESGGSYEQYF.

This chain connects TRBV11-3 to TRBJ1-3; D possibly corresponds to TRBD1 (6 bases). V was trimmed by 5 bases and J by 0 bases, leaving 14 bases between them. Germline V CDR1 and CDR2: SGHNT, YENEEA. This CDR3 has 16 residues. This CDR3 is CASSPWGGRSGNTIYF. The CDR3, as DNA: TGTGCCAGCAGCCCGTGGGGGGGCCGCTCTGGAAACACCATATATTTT.

The rearrangement links TRBV6-5 to TRBJ2-1; TRBD2 aligns across 8 bases. This CDR3 comprises 15 residues. J was trimmed by 7 bases and V by 6 bases; bases with no gene match: 11. The germline V gene has CDR1 MNHEY and CDR2 SVGAGI. In DNA form, the CDR3 reads TGTGCCAGCAGCCGCCCAGCGGGAGAGGGGAATGAGCAGTTCTTC. Its translation: CASSRPAGEGNEQFF.

V gene TRBV19 combines with J gene TRBJ2-3; no definite D call. Per the germline V gene, CDR1 is LNHDA and CDR2 is SQIVND (reference sequence). Between the trimmed V and J ends, which lost 4 bases and 3 bases, there was a span of 5 bases. The CDR3 has 12 residues. The CDR3, as DNA: TGTGCCAGTAGTAGAAGTACAGATACGCAGTATTTT. Encoded protein: CASSRSTDTQYF.

The chain combines TRBV28 with TRBJ1-2, with D possibly being TRBD1 (5 bases). The germline CDR1 and CDR2 sequences are MDHEN and SYDVKM. The length of the CDR3 is 15 residues. Trimming pared 6 bases from V and 4 bases from J, leaving 18 bases between. Here the CDR3 reads CASSTNPLGGYGYTF. DNA of the CDR3: TGTGCCAGCAGCACTAACCCCCTTGGGGGCTATGGCTACACCTTC.

The chain recombines TRBV7-7 with TRBJ1-3, with a possible D match to TRBD1 (5 bases). The CDR3 runs 14 residues. The V gene's germline CDR1 is SSHAT and CDR2 FNYEAQ (reference sequence). The germline V and J ends were trimmed by 5 bases and 4 bases, with 12 bases remaining between them. CDR3 in amino acids: CASSSGTEGNTIYF. CDR3 DNA sequence: TGTGCCAGCAGCAGCGGGACGGAAGGAAACACCATATATTTT. Filled out from reference TRBV7-7 and TRBJ1-3, the complete variable domain reads GAGVSQSPRYKVTKRGQDVTLRCDPISSHATLYWYQQALGQGPEFLTYFNYEAQPDKSGLPSDRFSAERPEGSISTLTIQRTEQRDSAMYRCASSSGTEGNTIYFGEGSWLTVV.

The rearrangement links TRBV18 to TRBJ2-2; 7 nucleotides agree with TRBD2. The CDR3 consists of 16 residues. CDR1 is KGHSH, CDR2 LQKENI, per germline. V lost 6 bases, J lost 3 bases, and 10 bases stayed unmatched. Here the CDR3 reads CASSEMTSLDTGELFF. The CDR3, as DNA: TGTGCCAGCTCCGAGATGACTAGCTTGGACACCGGGGAGCTGTTTTTT.

The chain is built from TRBV5-6 and TRBJ2-7; D may be TRBD1 (5 bases). CDR3 length: 15 amino acids. Per germline, CDR1 SGHDT and CDR2 YYEEEE. V dropped 1 base and J dropped 7 bases, with 18 bases sitting between them. The CDR3 loop is CASSLTTETYVEQYF. As DNA, the CDR3 is TGTGCCAGCAGCTTGACGACAGAGACCTACGTGGAGCAGTACTTC.

This clone was detected a few times. The chain carries TRBV10-3 and TRBJ2-1; D possibly matches TRBD1 or TRBD2 (5 bases each). Germline V gene data show CDR1 as ENHRY and CDR2 as SYGVKD. V gave up 0 bases and J gave up 6 bases, with 15 bases separating them. This CDR3 is 16 amino acids long. The CDR3 is CAISESWGTNVNEQFF. The DNA of the CDR3 is TGTGCCATCAGTGAGTCATGGGGGACGAATGTCAATGAGCAGTTCTTC.

In this sample, this clone turned up a few times. This chain uses TRBV7-3 with TRBJ2-5; weak D call: TRBD2 (5 bases). The CDR3 runs 15 residues. Germline values: CDR1 SGHTA, CDR2 FQGTGA. Trimming left V 1 base short and J 4 bases short, with 13 bases between. CDR3 coding DNA: TGTGCCAGCAGCTTAATGGGGTCCGGAGGAGAGACCCAGTACTTC. It is translated as CASSLMGSGGETQYF.

This rearrangement joins TRBV3-1 (or the pseudogene TRBV3-2) to TRBJ1-5; D is perhaps TRBD1 (6 bases). Per the germline V gene, CDR1 is LGHDT and CDR2 is YNNKEL (reference sequence). Trimming left V 2 bases short and J 2 bases short, with 10 bases between. This CDR3 has 15 amino acids. CDR3 DNA: TGTGCCAGCAGCCAAAACAGGGTAGGCAATCAGCCCCAGCATTTT. Protein: CASSQNRVGNQPQHF.

V usage is TRBV19 and J usage is TRBJ1-1; TRBD1 matches at 9 bases. This CDR3 is built from 16 residues. Germline-derived CDR1 and CDR2 are LNHDA and SQIVND (reference sequence). V was pared by 4 bases and J by 5 bases, with 11 bases of the junction left unmatched. The CDR3 loop reads CASSTGQGIVYTEAFF. CDR3 DNA: TGTGCCAGTAGTACGGGACAGGGAATCGTGTATACTGAAGCTTTCTTT.

This chain joins TRBV29-1 and TRBJ2-5; the D is unclear. Germline-derived CDR1 and CDR2 are SQVTM and ANQGSEA. This CDR3 has 11 residues. Trimming removed 4 bases at V and 4 bases at J, with 7 bases between. For the CDR3, the DNA is TGCAGCGTTGTCCCCGGAGAGACCCAGTACTTC. This encodes CSVVPGETQYF.

This chain connects TRBV7-3 to TRBJ2-7, with a possible D match to TRBD2 (6 bases). There are 15 residues in the CDR3. Trimming removed 0 bases from V and 4 bases from J, with 13 bases in between. Per the germline V gene, CDR1 is SGHTA and CDR2 is FQGTGA. The CDR3 loop reads CASSLTAAGPYEQYF. The DNA of the CDR3 is TGTGCCAGCAGCTTAACGGCGGCGGGACCTTACGAGCAGTACTTC.